A selection of T cell receptor beta chains follows, all from one sample in a study of regulatory T cells in long-lasting Graves disease. TCRdb reprocessed the multiplex PCR reads via MiXCR and lists one record per CDR3 protein. The sample shows 360,000 or so distinct CDR3 sequences, 10% to 15% of them seen only once. This sample was shared with a second study, whose subject was T cells in Graves' hyperthyroidism and ophthalmopathy.

The sample was peripheral blood mononuclear cells (PBMCs), taken at new diagnosis, from a patient treated with antithyroid drugs. The receptors shown here come from a woman in her late teens or twenties with Graves disease. The CDR3 runs from the conserved cysteine through the conserved F or W.

J gene,V gene,CDR3 protein
TRBJ1-3,TRBV19,CASSTGRLGNTIYF
TRBJ2-2,TRBV20-1,CSAGRGPGELLF
TRBJ2-7,TRBV5-1,CASSLGLPSREQYF
-,TRBV4-3,CASSQEAASGSGQFF
TRBJ2-7,TRBV5-1,CASQSSGYEQYF
TRBJ1-1,TRBV7-2,CASKTPGTGKNTEAFF
TRBJ2-5,TRBV6-2/TRBV6-3,CASRSSGGAETQYF
TRBJ1-1,TRBV28,CASSLTGERTEAFF
TRBJ2-1,TRBV30,CAWRKGTSSYNEQFF
TRBJ2-1,TRBV19,CASSIPGGSYNEQFF
TRBJ1-1,TRBV14,CASSPGLEAFF
TRBJ2-3,TRBV24-1,CATSAGLAGGRFTDTQYF
TRBJ1-6,TRBV7-9,CASSPGTGAPNSPLHF
TRBJ1-1,TRBV11-1,CASSLEGPTNTEAFF
TRBJ1-6,TRBV7-9,CASSLGAGPRYNSPLHF
TRBJ2-3,TRBV20-1,CSASCTGGASTDTQYF
TRBJ1-5,TRBV12-3/TRBV12-4,CASTLQGGNQPQHF
TRBJ1-2,TRBV20-1,CSARVDRGDYGYTF
TRBJ2-7,TRBV4-1,CASSQHPYTDEQYF
TRBJ2-2,TRBV7-2,CASSLVLITGELFF
TRBJ2-5,TRBV9,CASSVQSRGETQYF
TRBJ2-3,TRBV4-3,CASSQGAGDTQYF
TRBJ2-1,TRBV6-5,CASSLGLTPYNEQFF
TRBJ1-2,TRBV29-1,CSVEGMTGQAYGYTF
TRBJ2-2,TRBV28,CASRSLGPLAGELFF
TRBJ1-2,TRBV12-3/TRBV12-4,CASSLGTIYGYTF
TRBJ1-1,TRBV12-3/TRBV12-4,CASSPLTGLDAFF
TRBJ1-2,TRBV28,CASSDRASFYGYTF
TRBJ1-1,TRBV20-1,CSASGANTEAFF
TRBJ2-5,TRBV20-1,CSTTGGRQETQYF
TRBJ2-4,TRBV20-1,CSASRTTLEDIQYF
TRBJ1-6,TRBV6-5,CASSYSGYSGFGSPLHF
TRBJ2-2,TRBV11-2,CASSLGSDGELFF
TRBJ1-3,TRBV18,CASSQAPGVSGNTIYF
TRBJ1-1,TRBV20-1,CSASGGMTEAFF
TRBJ2-7,TRBV20-1,CSARYRDHTPHF
TRBJ2-4,TRBV20-1,CSAGVGAKNIQYF
TRBJ1-6,TRBV7-2,CASSTGQGYNSPLHF
TRBJ1-6,TRBV6-9,CASSSGCPLHF
TRBJ1-1,TRBV6-5,CASSYGAHTEAFF
TRBJ2-1,TRBV19,CASSIRTSGPYNEQFF
TRBJ2-6,TRBV19,CASSIQASGANVLTF